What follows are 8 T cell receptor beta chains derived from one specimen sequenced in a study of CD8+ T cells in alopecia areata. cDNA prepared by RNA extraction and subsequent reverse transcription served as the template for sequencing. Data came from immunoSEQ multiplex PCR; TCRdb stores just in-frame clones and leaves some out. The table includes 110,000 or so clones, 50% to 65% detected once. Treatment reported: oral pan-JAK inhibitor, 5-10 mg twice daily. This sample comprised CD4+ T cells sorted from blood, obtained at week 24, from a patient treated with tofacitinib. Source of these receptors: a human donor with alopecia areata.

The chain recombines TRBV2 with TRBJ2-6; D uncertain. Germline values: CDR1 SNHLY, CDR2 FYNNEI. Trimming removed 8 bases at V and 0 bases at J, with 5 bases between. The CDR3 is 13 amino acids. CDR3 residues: CASSGSGANVLTF. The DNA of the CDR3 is TGTGCCAGCTCCGGCTCTGGGGCCAACGTCCTGACTTTC.

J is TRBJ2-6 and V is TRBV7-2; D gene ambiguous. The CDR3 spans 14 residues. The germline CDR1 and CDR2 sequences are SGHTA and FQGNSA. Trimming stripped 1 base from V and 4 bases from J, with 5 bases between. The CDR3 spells CASSLVAGANVLTF. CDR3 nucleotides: TGTGCCAGCAGCTTAGTAGCCGGGGCCAACGTCCTGACTTTC.

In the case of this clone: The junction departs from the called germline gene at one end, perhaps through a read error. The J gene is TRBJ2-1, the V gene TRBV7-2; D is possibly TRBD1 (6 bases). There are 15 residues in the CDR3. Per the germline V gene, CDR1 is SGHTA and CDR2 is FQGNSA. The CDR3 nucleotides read TGTGCCAGCAGATTAGTAGGGGGCTCCTACAATGAGCAGTTCTTC. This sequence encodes CASRLVGGSYNEQFF.

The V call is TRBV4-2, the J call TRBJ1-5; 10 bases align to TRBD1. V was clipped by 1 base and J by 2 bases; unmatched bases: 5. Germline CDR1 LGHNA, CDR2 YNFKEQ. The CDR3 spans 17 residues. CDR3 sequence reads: CASSQAAGTGGNQPQHF. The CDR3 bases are TGTGCCAGCAGCCAAGCCGCCGGGACAGGGGGCAATCAGCCCCAGCATTTT.

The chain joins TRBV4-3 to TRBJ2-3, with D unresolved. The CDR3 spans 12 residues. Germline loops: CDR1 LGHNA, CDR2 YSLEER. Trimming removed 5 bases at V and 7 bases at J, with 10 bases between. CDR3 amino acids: CASSSTRNTQYF. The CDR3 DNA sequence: TGCGCCAGCAGCTCGACCCGGAATACGCAGTATTTT.

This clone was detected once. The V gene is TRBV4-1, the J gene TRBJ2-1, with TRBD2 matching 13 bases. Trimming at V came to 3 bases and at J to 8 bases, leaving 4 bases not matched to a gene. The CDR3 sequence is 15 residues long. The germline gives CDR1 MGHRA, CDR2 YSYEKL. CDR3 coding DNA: TGCGCCAGCAGCCACACCGGACTAGCGGGGGATGAGCAGTTCTTC. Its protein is CASSHTGLAGDEQFF.

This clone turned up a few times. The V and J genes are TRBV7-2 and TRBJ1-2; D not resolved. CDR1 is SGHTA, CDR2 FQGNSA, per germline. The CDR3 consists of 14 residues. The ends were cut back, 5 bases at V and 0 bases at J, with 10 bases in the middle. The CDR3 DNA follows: TGTGCCAGCAGCCACGGAAGAGCTAACTATGGCTACACCTTC. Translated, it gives CASSHGRANYGYTF.

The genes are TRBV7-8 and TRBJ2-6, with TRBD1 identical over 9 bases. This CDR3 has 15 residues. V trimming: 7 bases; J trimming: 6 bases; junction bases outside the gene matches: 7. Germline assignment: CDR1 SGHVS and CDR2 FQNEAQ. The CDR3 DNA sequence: TGTGCCAGCAAACAGGGGGCAATGGAGGCCAACGTCCTGACTTTC. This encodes CASKQGAMEANVLTF.